This is a list of T cell receptor beta chains from one sample in a study of T cell responses to AZD1222 COVID-19 vaccine. Produced via immunoSEQ multiplex PCR; TCRdb's table is partial and in-frame only. The data contain 120,000 to 150,000 clones, around 90% of them singletons. This material consisted of peripheral blood, taken 28 days after the second dose of the MenACWY control vaccine. Receptors originate from an adult who received the MenACWY meningococcal vaccine as a control. The CDR3 runs from the conserved cysteine through the conserved F or W. A D gene is named only where the DNA matches it firmly. The size field is filled for only some rows; it gives once, few, many or a size class.

d_call clone_size j_call v_call cdr3_nt cdr3_aa
. . TRBJ2-3 TRBV7-9 TGTGCCAGCAGCTTAAGCAGCCGGAATCTAGATACGCAGTATTTT CASSLSSRNLDTQYF
TRBD1 . TRBJ1-6 TRBV11-3 TGTGCCAGCAGCCCGGGACAGGGAGGTAATTCACCCCTCCACTTT CASSPGQGGNSPLHF
TRBD2 . TRBJ2-7 TRBV19 TGTGCCAGTACCCGTAGCGGGGGCTCCTACGAGCAGTACTTC CASTRSGGSYEQYF
. . TRBJ1-1 TRBV5-1 TGCGCCAGCAGCTTTAGGACTACACAGGGAGCAACGAACACTGAAGCTTTCTTT CASSFRTTQGATNTEAFF
. . TRBJ1-1 TRBV6-5 TGTGCCAGCAGTTACCGTGACCGCCCAGGGGCTTTCTTT CASSYRDRPGAFF
. few TRBJ1-2 TRBV5-5 TGTGCCAGCAGCTTGTCGGGGGTGCCTAACTATGGCTACACCTTC CASSLSGVPNYGYTF
. . TRBJ1-3 TRBV10-3 TGTGCCATCAGAATGACAGCCTCTGGAAACACCATATATTTT CAIRMTASGNTIYF
. . TRBJ2-3 TRBV6-5 TGTGCCAGCAGTTACGATGGCAGCGGAGATACGCAGTATTTT CASSYDGSGDTQYF
. . TRBJ2-7 TRBV7-2 TGTGCCAGCAGCTTTTCAGGGCGCTCCTACGAGCAGTACTTC CASSFSGRSYEQYF
TRBD1 . TRBJ1-5 TRBV7-8 TGTGCCAGCAGCTCTAGGCGGACAGGGGTGAGCAATCAGCCCCAGCATTTT CASSSRRTGVSNQPQHF
TRBD1 . TRBJ1-1 TRBV6-4 TGTGCCAGCAGTGACTTGTGGGACAGGGGGCTGGGGACTGAAGCTTTCTTT CASSDLWDRGLGTEAFF
. . TRBJ1-6 TRBV7-2 TGTGCCAGCAGCAGCCCCGGAGGTTCCCTCCACTTT CASSSPGGSLHF
TRBD1 . TRBJ2-1 TRBV4-1 TGCGCCAGCAGCCAACGACAACAGGGGCAGGGGCCCTACAATGAGCAGTTCTTC CASSQRQQGQGPYNEQFF
TRBD2 . TRBJ2-1 TRBV4-2 TGTGCCAGCAGCCCCCAAAAGAGCGGGGGGTACAATGAGCAGTTCTTC CASSPQKSGGYNEQFF
. . TRBJ2-7 TRBV11-3 TGTGCCAGCAGCTTAGGGCTCAGCTCCTACGAGCAGTACTTC CASSLGLSSYEQYF